Each of the 27 T cell receptor beta chains below was sequenced from the same sample in a study of blood T cell repertoires in COVID-19. Repertoires were generated with immunoSEQ multiplex PCR, while TCRdb's copy carries only in-frame clones and drops some. The sample carries about 150,000 clones, roughly 87% recorded once. The specimen was peripheral blood. Receptors were obtained from a human donor in a cohort sampled during active COVID-19.

The rearrangement joins TRBV5-1 to TRBJ1-1, with a tentative D call TRBD1 (5 bases). Trimming pared 0 bases from V and 6 bases from J, leaving 18 bases between. Per the germline V gene, CDR1 is SGHRS and CDR2 is YFSETQ. The CDR3 totals 16 residues. CDR3 coding DNA: TGCGCCAGCAGCTTGGGTCTGGCTTCAGGGAAATCTGAAGCTTTCTTT. Its protein is CASSLGLASGKSEAFF.

This sequence joins TRBV7-2 and TRBJ1-1, with 7 bases identical to TRBD1. From germline, CDR1 is SGHTA and CDR2 FQGNSA. The CDR3 is 15 residues long. J lost 4 bases, V lost 1 base, and 6 bases had no gene match. The CDR3 DNA reads as TGTGCCAGCAGCTTAGGGCAGGGGGTGGGCACTGAAGCTTTCTTT. Protein: CASSLGQGVGTEAFF.

V is TRBV24-1 and J is TRBJ2-7; the D gene is possibly TRBD1 (6 bases). Trimming removed 5 bases at V and 7 bases at J, with 11 bases between. This CDR3 has 12 amino acids. CDR1 KGHDR and CDR2 SFDVKD come from the germline V gene. CDR3 in DNA: TGTGCCACCAGTGTCAGGGGTGAAGAGCAGTACTTC. Its protein is CATSVRGEEQYF.

The gene calls are TRBV27 and TRBJ2-1; D is perhaps TRBD2 (5 bases). Germline-derived CDR1 and CDR2 are MNHEY and SMNVEV (reference sequence). Trimming removed 5 bases at V and 5 bases at J, with 13 bases between. CDR3 length: 14 residues. CDR3: CASSEMDWNNEQFF. The CDR3 nucleotides are TGTGCCAGCAGTGAAATGGACTGGAACAATGAGCAGTTCTTC.

V and J are TRBV6-4 and TRBJ2-7; tentatively, D is TRBD1 (6 bases). The V and J ends lost 3 bases and 2 bases respectively, with 11 bases between them. Germline CDR1 reads MRHNA; CDR2 reads SNTAGT. The CDR3 contains 14 residues. CDR3 nucleotides: TGTGCCAGCAGTGATCACAGGGTCCCCTACGAGCAGTACTTC. Translation gives CASSDHRVPYEQYF.

V usage is TRBV6-1 and J usage is TRBJ1-4, with a weak D call TRBD1 (5 bases). The germline V gene has CDR1 MNHNS and CDR2 SASEGT. Trimming took off 3 bases at V and 15 bases at J, with 14 bases between the two ends. This CDR3 has 12 residues. CDR3 sequence reads: CASSEKPGGVFF. DNA for the CDR3: TGTGCCAGCAGTGAGAAACCGGGAGGGGTGTTTTTT.

The chain employs TRBV25-1 and TRBJ1-2; D is uncertain. This CDR3 has 15 amino acids. Trimming stripped 3 bases from V and 8 bases from J, with 19 bases between. CDR1 MGHDK and CDR2 SYGVNS come from the germline V gene. The CDR3 bases are TGTGCCAGCAGTGATCCCGGCCAGCCTAGGAAAGGCTACACCTTC. Translating gives CASSDPGQPRKGYTF.

The CDR3 spells CASTPPKTGGNTEAFF. The CDR3 DNA reads as TGTGCCAGCACCCCACCTAAAACCGGGGGGAACACTGAAGCTTTCTTT. The rearrangement links TRBV28 to TRBJ1-1; weak D call: TRBD1 (5 bases). The V end was cut by 7 bases, the J end by 1 base, with 19 bases between. Germline CDR1 reads MDHEN; CDR2 reads SYDVKM. The CDR3 runs to 16 residues.

In DNA form, the CDR3 reads TGTGCCTGGAGGGAAAGACTCGCCCGGACTGAAGCTTTCTTT. Protein: CAWRERLARTEAFF. The rearrangement uses TRBV30 and TRBJ1-1; the D is unclear. The CDR3 spans 14 residues. The V gene's germline CDR1 is GTSNPN and CDR2 SVGIG (reference sequence). Trimming took off 3 bases at V and 5 bases at J, with 16 bases between the two ends.

The gene calls are TRBV18 and TRBJ1-2; possible D gene TRBD1, 5 bases. The CDR3 has 13 amino acids. The germline gives CDR1 KGHSH, CDR2 LQKENI. Deletions cut 2 bases from V and 12 bases from J, with 16 bases between. The CDR3 here is CASSPAGGGVNTF. The CDR3 DNA follows: TGTGCCAGCTCACCAGCCGGGGGTGGGGTAAACACCTTC.

The chain joins TRBV10-3 to TRBJ2-7; 7 bases map to TRBD2. The CDR3 runs to 14 residues. V gave up 4 bases and J gave up 3 bases; unmatched junction bases: 6. Per the germline V gene, CDR1 is ENHRY and CDR2 is SYGVKD. This CDR3 is CAISARETFYEQYF. The CDR3 coding sequence is TGTGCCATCAGTGCGCGGGAGACTTTCTACGAGCAGTACTTC.

The chain has TRBV2 and TRBJ2-5; 15 nucleotides match TRBD2. The CDR3 covers 16 residues. Germline loops: CDR1 SNHLY, CDR2 FYNNEI. J gave up 4 bases and V 6 bases, and 6 bases lay outside the gene matches. The CDR3 loop is CASSGTSGGKGETQYF. The CDR3 bases are TGTGCCAGCAGCGGGACTAGCGGGGGGAAAGGAGAGACCCAGTACTTC.

This chain connects TRBV2 to TRBJ2-7; the match to TRBD2 covers 9 bases. This CDR3 is built from 15 residues. The V gene end was trimmed by 4 bases and the J gene end by 2 bases; junction bases not matched to a gene: 6. Per germline, CDR1 SNHLY and CDR2 FYNNEI. CDR3 DNA: TGTGCCAGCAGTGGTAATAGCGGGAGACCCTACGAGCAGTACTTC. The encoded protein is CASSGNSGRPYEQYF.

The chain recombines TRBV11-3 with TRBJ1-1; possible D gene TRBD1, 5 bases. V shed 7 bases and J shed 2 bases, with 14 bases lying between them. Germline V lookup: CDR1 SGHNT, CDR2 YENEEA. The CDR3 spans 14 residues. The CDR3 DNA follows: TGTGCCAGCACCCCCTCAGGGTCAAACACTGAAGCTTTCTTT. It codes for CASTPSGSNTEAFF.

This chain connects TRBV10-3 to TRBJ2-5, with D possibly being TRBD2 (6 bases). The germline V gene has CDR1 ENHRY and CDR2 SYGVKD. The V and J ends lost 3 bases and 2 bases respectively, with 10 bases between them. This CDR3 has 14 residues. CDR3 coding DNA: TGTGCCATCAGTGACCCTAGCGCTCAAGAGACCCAGTACTTC. It encodes CAISDPSAQETQYF.

The J gene is TRBJ1-2, the V gene TRBV30; the match to TRBD1 covers 9 bases. Germline V gives CDR1 GTSNPN, CDR2 SVGIG (reference sequence). The CDR3 is 13 amino acids. Unmatched junction bases numbered 8, after V lost 4 bases and J lost 8 bases. CDR3 loop: CAWTRGQGQGYTF. The CDR3 bases are TGTGCCTGGACCCGGGGACAGGGACAAGGCTACACCTTC.

The V call is TRBV10-2, the J call TRBJ2-2; possible D gene TRBD1, 5 bases. The CDR3 covers 14 residues. Trimming took off 6 bases at V and 0 bases at J, with 8 bases between the two ends. The germline V gene has CDR1 WSHSY and CDR2 SAAADI. This CDR3 reads CASRGHTNTGELFF. Written as DNA, the CDR3 is TGCGCCAGCAGAGGACACACGAACACCGGGGAGCTGTTTTTT.

The chain links TRBV18 to TRBJ1-1; possible D gene TRBD1, 6 bases. This CDR3 comprises 14 residues. V was clipped by 2 bases and J by 5 bases, with 12 bases between them. Germline-derived CDR1 and CDR2 are KGHSH and LQKENI. The CDR3 nucleotides read TGTGCCAGCTCACCATGGGGGAGGGGGACTGAAGCTTTCTTT. Its translation: CASSPWGRGTEAFF.

V gene TRBV9 combines with J gene TRBJ2-7; 12 bases agree with TRBD2. V gave up 0 bases and J gave up 3 bases; unmatched junction bases: 1. Germline loops: CDR1 SGDLS, CDR2 YYNGEE. The CDR3 is made up of 15 amino acids. CDR3 DNA: TGTGCCAGCAGCGTAGCTAGCGGGAGGGGCTACGAGCAGTACTTC. As protein: CASSVASGRGYEQYF.

This rearrangement joins TRBV19 to TRBJ1-1; D not resolved. Trimming cost V 3 bases and J 1 base, with 12 bases left between them. The CDR3 loop spans 15 amino acids. Per germline, CDR1 LNHDA and CDR2 SQIVND (reference sequence). This chain's CDR3 is CASSMVYRRNTEAFF. As DNA, the CDR3 is TGTGCCAGTAGTATGGTCTACCGAAGGAACACTGAAGCTTTCTTT.

This sequence joins TRBV30 and TRBJ2-3, with 10 bases that match TRBD2. CDR3 length equals 19 residues. Germline V gene data show CDR1 as GTSNPN and CDR2 as SVGIG (reference sequence). The V and J ends lost 0 bases and 3 bases, in that order; junction bases with no gene match: 15. For the CDR3, the DNA is TGTGCCTGGAGTGTTTTAAGCGGGGGGGCCTCAACCAAGACAGATACGCAGTATTTT. Its protein is CAWSVLSGGASTKTDTQYF. Full variable domain (missing parts from reference TRBV30 and TRBJ2-3): SQTIHQWPATLVQPVGSPLSLECTVEGTSNPNLYWYRQAAGRGLQLLFYSVGIGQISSEVPQNLSASRPQDRQFILSSKKLLLSDSGFYLCAWSVLSGGASTKTDTQYFGPGTRLTVL.

V gene TRBV7-3 combines with J gene TRBJ2-7; 10 nucleotides align to TRBD2. Germline-derived CDR1 and CDR2 are SGHTA and FQGTGA. The junction had 10 bases not matched to a gene; V was cut back by 1 base and J by 1 base. The CDR3 extends over 18 amino acids. The DNA for the CDR3 is TGTGCCAGCAGCTTAAGGGCAGCGGGAGGGGTCCTTTCCTACGAGCAGTACTTC. This sequence encodes CASSLRAAGGVLSYEQYF.

V usage is TRBV6-5 and J usage is TRBJ2-7, with 8 nucleotides matching TRBD2. Unmatched junction bases numbered 7, after V lost 6 bases and J lost 3 bases. CDR1 is MNHEY and CDR2 is SVGAGI in the germline V gene. The CDR3 spans 14 residues. CDR3 in amino acids: CASSPGLVIYEQYF. For the CDR3, the DNA is TGTGCCAGCAGCCCGGGACTAGTAATCTACGAGCAGTACTTC.

This chain connects TRBV10-3 to TRBJ1-6; possible D gene TRBD1, 5 bases. Trimming took off 10 bases at V and 10 bases at J, with 20 bases between the two ends. In germline, CDR1 is ENHRY, CDR2 SYGVKD. The CDR3 runs to 14 residues. The CDR3 loop is CASTGSRERSPLHF. The CDR3 DNA sequence: TGTGCCAGCACCGGGAGCAGGGAAAGGTCACCCCTCCACTTT.

CDR3: CASSLVVGGGPHEQYF. The CDR3 bases are TGTGCCAGCAGCTTAGTCGTTGGGGGAGGGCCCCACGAGCAGTACTTC. The chain carries TRBV7-8 and TRBJ2-7; 7 nucleotides agree with TRBD2. With V trimmed by 1 base and J by 5 bases, 11 bases remained unmatched. CDR1 is SGHVS and CDR2 is FQNEAQ in the germline V gene. This CDR3 has 16 amino acids.

This rearrangement joins TRBV7-2 to TRBJ2-7; possible D gene TRBD2, 6 bases. Germline loops: CDR1 SGHTA, CDR2 FQGNSA. CDR3 length equals 15 residues. Trimming removed 1 base from V and 3 bases from J, with 13 bases in between. CDR3 DNA sequence: TGTGCCAGCAGCTTAGTAGGAGGGGCCCTCTACGAGCAGTACTTC. Residues: CASSLVGGALYEQYF.

The V gene is TRBV15, the J gene TRBJ2-6; D remains ambiguous. Germline V gene lookup returns CDR1 LNHNV and CDR2 YYDKDF (reference sequence). CDR3 length: 15 residues. V was trimmed by 0 bases and J by 1 base, leaving 4 bases between them. Written as DNA, the CDR3 is TGTGCCACCAGCAGAGAGACTTCTGGGGCCAACGTCCTGACTTTC. Its translation is CATSRETSGANVLTF.